This TCR beta chain is drawn from a study of CD8+ T cells in alopecia areata. Study-wide results and caveats: Unlike in mice, where it was clearer, TCR sharing across patients was less clear, possibly HLA-related. Tofacitinib significantly lowered scalp clonality and expanded CD8+ clones among the top 100. Scalp specimens additionally yield sequences from normal skin's resident alphabeta T cells.

After isolation, RNA underwent reverse transcription to generate cDNA as the sequencing template. Libraries were prepared by immunoSEQ multiplex PCR; TCRdb keeps only in-frame clonotypes and omits some of them. This sample has about 110,000 clones; around 50% occur once, and the top ten carry 10% to 15%. The treatment here: oral pan-JAK inhibitor, 5-10 mg twice daily. This clone was seen a few times. Its antigen is undetermined. CDR1 is SGHRS and CDR2 is YFSETQ in the germline V gene. V was pared by 0 bases and J by 5 bases, with 9 bases between. This CDR3 comprises 13 residues. The rearrangement links TRBV5-1 to TRBJ2-7; D remains ambiguous. Sequences were derived from CD8+ T cells sorted from blood, sampled at week 24, from a patient treated with tofacitinib. The sequence was collected from a human donor with alopecia areata. CDR3 amino acids: CASSLDGANEQYF. The CDR3 coding sequence is TGCGCCAGCAGCTTGGACGGCGCCAACGAGCAGTACTTC.